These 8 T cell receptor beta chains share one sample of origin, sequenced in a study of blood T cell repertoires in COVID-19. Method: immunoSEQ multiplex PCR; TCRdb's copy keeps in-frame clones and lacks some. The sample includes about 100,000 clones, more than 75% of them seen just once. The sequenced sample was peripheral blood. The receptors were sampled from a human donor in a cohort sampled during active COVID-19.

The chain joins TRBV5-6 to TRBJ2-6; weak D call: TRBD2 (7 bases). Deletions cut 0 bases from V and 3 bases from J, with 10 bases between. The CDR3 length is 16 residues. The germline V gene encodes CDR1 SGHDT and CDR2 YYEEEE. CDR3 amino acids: CASSLVGGLGANVLTF. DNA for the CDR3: TGTGCCAGCAGCTTGGTGGGGGGGCTTGGGGCCAACGTCCTGACTTTC.

Here the CDR3 DNA reads TGCGCCAGCAGCGGGCTAGGGGAGGAAGGCATTCAGTACTTC. Its translation is CASSGLGEEGIQYF. The chain carries TRBV5-1 and TRBJ2-4, with D perhaps matching TRBD2 (6 bases). The CDR3 length is 14 residues. CDR1 and CDR2 (germline): SGHRS, YFSETQ. V shed 4 bases and J shed 9 bases, with 17 bases lying between them.

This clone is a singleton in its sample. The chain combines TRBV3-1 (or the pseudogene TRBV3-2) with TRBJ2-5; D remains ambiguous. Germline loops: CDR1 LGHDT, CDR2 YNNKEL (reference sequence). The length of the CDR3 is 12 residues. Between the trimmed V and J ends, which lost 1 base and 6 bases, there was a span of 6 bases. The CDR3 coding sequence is TGTGCCAGCAGCCAAGTAGTACAGACCCAGTACTTC. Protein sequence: CASSQVVQTQYF.

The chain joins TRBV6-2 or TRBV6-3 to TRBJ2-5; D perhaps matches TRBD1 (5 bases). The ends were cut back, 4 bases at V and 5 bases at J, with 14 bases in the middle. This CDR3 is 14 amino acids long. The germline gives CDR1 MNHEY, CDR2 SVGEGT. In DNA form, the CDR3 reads TGTGCCAGCAGTTGGGGCTCATTTCGGGAGACCCAGTACTTC. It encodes CASSWGSFRETQYF.

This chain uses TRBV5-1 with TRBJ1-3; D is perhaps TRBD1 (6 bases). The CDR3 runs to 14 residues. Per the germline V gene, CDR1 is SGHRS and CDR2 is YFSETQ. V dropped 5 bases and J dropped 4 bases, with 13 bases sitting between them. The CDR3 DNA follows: TGCGCCAGCAGTCCAGGGGATAGCGGAAACACCATATATTTT. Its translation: CASSPGDSGNTIYF.

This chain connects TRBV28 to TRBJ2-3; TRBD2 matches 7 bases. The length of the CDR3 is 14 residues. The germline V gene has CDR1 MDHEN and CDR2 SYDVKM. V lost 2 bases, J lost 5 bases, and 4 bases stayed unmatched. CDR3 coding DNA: TGTGCCAGCAGTTTACTTGCGGGGGTAGATACGCAGTATTTT. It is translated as CASSLLAGVDTQYF.

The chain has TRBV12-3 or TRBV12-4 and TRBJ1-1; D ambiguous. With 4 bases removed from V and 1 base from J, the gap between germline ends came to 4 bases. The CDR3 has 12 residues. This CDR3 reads CASSYWNTEAFF. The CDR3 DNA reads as TGTGCCAGCAGTTACTGGAACACTGAAGCTTTCTTT.

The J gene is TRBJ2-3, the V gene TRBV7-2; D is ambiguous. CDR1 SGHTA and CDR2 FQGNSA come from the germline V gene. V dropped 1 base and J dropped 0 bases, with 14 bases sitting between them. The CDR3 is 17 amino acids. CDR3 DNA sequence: TGTGCCAGCAGCTTAGGATTAAGTGGAGCTAGCACAGATACGCAGTATTTT. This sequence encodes CASSLGLSGASTDTQYF.